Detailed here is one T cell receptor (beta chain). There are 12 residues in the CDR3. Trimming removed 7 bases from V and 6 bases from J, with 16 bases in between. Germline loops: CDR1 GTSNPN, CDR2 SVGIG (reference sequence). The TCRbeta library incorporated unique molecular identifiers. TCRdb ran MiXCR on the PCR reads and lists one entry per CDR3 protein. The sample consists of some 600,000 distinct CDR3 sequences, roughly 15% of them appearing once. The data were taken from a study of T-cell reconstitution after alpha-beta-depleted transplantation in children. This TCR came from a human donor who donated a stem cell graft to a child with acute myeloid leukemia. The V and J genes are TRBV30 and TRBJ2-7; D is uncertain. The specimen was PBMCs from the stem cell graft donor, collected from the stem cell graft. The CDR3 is CALAQKGSEQYF. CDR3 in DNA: TGTGCCTTGGCTCAGAAAGGCTCCGAGCAGTACTTC. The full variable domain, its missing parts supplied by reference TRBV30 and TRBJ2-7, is SQTIHQWPATLVQPVGSPLSLECTVEGTSNPNLYWYRQAAGRGLQLLFYSVGIGQISSEVPQNLSASRPQDRQFILSSKKLLLSDSGFYLCALAQKGSEQYFGPGTRLTVT.